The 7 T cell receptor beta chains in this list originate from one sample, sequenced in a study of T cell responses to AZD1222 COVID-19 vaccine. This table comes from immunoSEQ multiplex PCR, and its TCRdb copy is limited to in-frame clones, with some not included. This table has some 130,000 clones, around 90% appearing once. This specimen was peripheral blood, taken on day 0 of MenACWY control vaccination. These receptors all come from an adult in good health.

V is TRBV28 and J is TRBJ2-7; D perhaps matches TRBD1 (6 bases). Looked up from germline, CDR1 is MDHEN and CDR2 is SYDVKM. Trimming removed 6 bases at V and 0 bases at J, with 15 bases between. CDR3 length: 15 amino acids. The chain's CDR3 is CASSPWTVNSYEQYF. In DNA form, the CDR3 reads TGTGCCAGCAGCCCCTGGACAGTAAACTCCTACGAGCAGTACTTC.

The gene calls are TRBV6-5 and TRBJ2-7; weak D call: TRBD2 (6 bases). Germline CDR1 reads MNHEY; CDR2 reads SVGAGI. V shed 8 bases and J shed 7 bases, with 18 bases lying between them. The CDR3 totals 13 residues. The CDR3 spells CASSGVGLREQYF. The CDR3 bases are TGTGCCAGCTCGGGAGTGGGTCTAAGGGAGCAGTACTTC.

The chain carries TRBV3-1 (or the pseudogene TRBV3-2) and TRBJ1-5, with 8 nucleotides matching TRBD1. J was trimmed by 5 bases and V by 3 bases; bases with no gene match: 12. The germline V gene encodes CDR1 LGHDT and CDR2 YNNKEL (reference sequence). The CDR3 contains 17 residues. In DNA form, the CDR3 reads TGTGCCAGCAGCCAGCGATCGACAGGGGATGTACATCAGCCCCAGCATTTT. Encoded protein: CASSQRSTGDVHQPQHF.

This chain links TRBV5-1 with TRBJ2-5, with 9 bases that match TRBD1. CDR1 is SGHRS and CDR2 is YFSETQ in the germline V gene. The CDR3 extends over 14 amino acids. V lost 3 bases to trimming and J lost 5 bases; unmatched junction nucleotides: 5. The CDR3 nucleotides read TGCGCCAGCAGCTATACAGGGGGCCGCGAGACCCAGTACTTC. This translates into CASSYTGGRETQYF.

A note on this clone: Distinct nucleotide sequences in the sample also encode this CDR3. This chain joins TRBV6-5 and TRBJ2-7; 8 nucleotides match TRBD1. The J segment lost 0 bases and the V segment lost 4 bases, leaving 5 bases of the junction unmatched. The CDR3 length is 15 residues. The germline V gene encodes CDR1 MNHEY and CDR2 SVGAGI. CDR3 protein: CASSSSGTGSYEQYF. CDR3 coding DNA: TGTGCCAGCAGTTCCTCCGGGACAGGCTCCTACGAGCAGTACTTC.

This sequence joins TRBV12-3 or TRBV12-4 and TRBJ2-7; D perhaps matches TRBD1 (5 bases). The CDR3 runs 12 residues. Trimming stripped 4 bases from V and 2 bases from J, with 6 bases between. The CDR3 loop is CASSWTPYEQYF. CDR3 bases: TGTGCCAGCAGTTGGACACCCTACGAGCAGTACTTC.

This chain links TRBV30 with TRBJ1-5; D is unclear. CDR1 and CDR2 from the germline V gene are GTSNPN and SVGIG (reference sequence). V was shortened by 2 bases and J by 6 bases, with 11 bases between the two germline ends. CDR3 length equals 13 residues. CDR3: CAWSPAGGQPQHF. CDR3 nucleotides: TGTGCCTGGAGTCCCGCGGGAGGTCAGCCCCAGCATTTT.